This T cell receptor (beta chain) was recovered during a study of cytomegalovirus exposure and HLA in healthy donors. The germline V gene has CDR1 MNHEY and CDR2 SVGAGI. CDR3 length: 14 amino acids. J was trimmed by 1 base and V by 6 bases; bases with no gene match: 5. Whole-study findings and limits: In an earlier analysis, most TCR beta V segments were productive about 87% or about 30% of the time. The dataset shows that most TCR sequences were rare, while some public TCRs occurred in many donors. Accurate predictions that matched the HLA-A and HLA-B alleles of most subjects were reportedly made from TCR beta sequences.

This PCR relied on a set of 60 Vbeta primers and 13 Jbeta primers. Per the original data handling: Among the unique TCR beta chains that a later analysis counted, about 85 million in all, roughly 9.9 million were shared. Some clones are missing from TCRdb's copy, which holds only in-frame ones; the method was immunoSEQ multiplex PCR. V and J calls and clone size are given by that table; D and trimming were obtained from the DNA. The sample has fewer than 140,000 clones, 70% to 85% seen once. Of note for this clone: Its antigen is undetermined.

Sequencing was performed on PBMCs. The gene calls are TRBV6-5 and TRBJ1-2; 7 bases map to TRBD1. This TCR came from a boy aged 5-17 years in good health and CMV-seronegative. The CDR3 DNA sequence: TGTGCCAGCAGCAGGGGACAGAGTAACTATGGCTACACCTTC. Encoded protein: CASSRGQSNYGYTF.